These 8 T cell receptor beta chains were sequenced from one sample in a study of neurological immune-mediated disorders. Time point noted: longitudinal time-point 3. TCRdb recomputed calls from the 5' RACE reads with MiXCR, one row per CDR3 protein. The repertoire includes approximately 89,000 distinct CDR3 sequences, under 4.5% of them detected once, and approximately 5.8% sits in the top ten. The material sequenced was PBMCs. The receptor set was obtained from a woman aged 55-69 years with multiple sclerosis.

The CDR3 DNA sequence: TGTGCCAGCAGTGATGGACCCCCCAAGAGCTACACCTTC. It encodes CASSDGPPKSYTF. The J gene is TRBJ1-2, the V gene TRBV6-2 or TRBV6-3; D unclear. Trimming shortened V by 5 bases and J by 9 bases, and 16 bases separated the two germline ends. Germline values: CDR1 MNHEY, CDR2 SVGEGT. This CDR3 has 13 amino acids.

This clonotype occurred many times. J is TRBJ2-3 and V is TRBV5-1; 8 bases are shared with TRBD1. This CDR3 contains 14 residues. Trimming cost V 1 base and J 6 bases; bases outside gene matches: 4. From germline, CDR1 is SGHRS and CDR2 YFSETQ. CDR3 sequence (DNA): TGCGCCAGCAGCTTGCGTCAGGGGGCCGATACGCAGTATTTT. The encoded protein is CASSLRQGADTQYF. The full variable domain, its missing parts supplied by reference TRBV5-1 and TRBJ2-3, is KAGVTQTPRYLIKTRGQQVTLSCSPISGHRSVSWYQQTPGQGLQFLFEYFSETQRNKGNFPGRFSGRQFSNSRSEMNVSTLELGDSALYLCASSLRQGADTQYFGPGTRLTVL.

With respect to this clonotype: One end of the junction fails to match germline, which may point to a read error. The V gene is TRBV7-7, the J gene TRBJ1-6, with a weak D call TRBD1 (5 bases). Germline V CDR1 and CDR2: SSHAT, FNYEAQ (reference sequence). CDR3 length equals 16 residues. The DNA of the CDR3 is TGTGCTAGCAGCTCAGGGACCGGGGCATTGCATTCAGCCCTCCACTTT. It is translated as CASSSGTGALHSALHF.

There are many counts of this clonotype. The V gene is TRBV5-1, the J gene TRBJ2-3, with unresolved D. The CDR3 contains 11 residues. The germline V and J ends were trimmed by 3 bases and 5 bases, with 4 bases remaining between them. Germline V lookup: CDR1 SGHRS, CDR2 YFSETQ. CDR3 sequence: CASSSGDTQYF. Written as DNA, the CDR3 is TGCGCCAGCAGCTCGGGAGATACGCAGTATTTT.

The sample holds many counts of this clonotype. CDR3 amino acids: CASRTGTGFSTDTQYF. The CDR3 DNA reads as TGTGCCAGCAGAACCGGGACAGGATTCAGCACAGATACGCAGTATTTT. This chain uses TRBV7-2 with TRBJ2-3; 8 nucleotides line up with TRBD1. V trimming: 6 bases; J trimming: 0 bases; junction bases outside the gene matches: 8. In germline, CDR1 is SGHTA, CDR2 FQGNSA. The CDR3 runs to 16 residues.

This clonotype showed up many times. The chain recombines TRBV12-3 or TRBV12-4 with TRBJ1-1; maybe TRBD1 (6 bases). The CDR3 runs 14 residues. Trimming took 3 bases from V and 6 from J, leaving 14 bases between them. In DNA form, the CDR3 reads TGTGCCAGCAGTTTTATGGGGGGCTGGGCTGAAGCTTTCTTT. Translating gives CASSFMGGWAEAFF.

This clonotype was observed at least ten times. The genes are TRBV5-1 and TRBJ2-7, with D unclear. V lost 0 bases, J lost 2 bases, and 9 bases lay in between. From germline, CDR1 is SGHRS and CDR2 YFSETQ. There are 14 residues in the CDR3. As DNA, the CDR3 is TGCGCCAGCAGCTTGGCCCCACAACCCTACGAGCAGTACTTC. Translated, it gives CASSLAPQPYEQYF.

Notes on this clonotype: Possible read error: a much larger clone is one base away. The chain couples TRBV6-6 to TRBJ2-3, with TRBD1 matching 7 bases. CDR1 and CDR2 from the germline V gene are MNHNY and SVGAGI (reference sequence). The CDR3 runs 14 residues. The CDR3, as DNA: TGTGCCAGCAAACTGACAGGGCCCACAGATATGCAGTATTTT. It yields the protein CASKLTGPTDMQYF.